This entry features one T cell receptor beta chain sequence. The antigen is undetermined. The data originate from a study of metastatic and nonmetastatic thyroid tumors. Study summary: Across peripheral blood and tumor or nodule tissue samples taken from malignant and benign thyroid patients, the repertoires were compared with one another.

Study-wide points: It was reported that TCR beta diversity was significantly higher in malignant thyroid tumors than benign nodules, in blood and tumor.

Each patient went into thyroid surgery without having received any treatment. This CDR3 has 14 amino acids. The germline V gene has CDR1 SNHLY and CDR2 FYNNEI. Trimming cost V 7 bases and J 3 bases, with 13 bases left between them. Under the authors' procedure: Variation in CDR3 across clinicopathological groups served as the basis for constructing a distant-metastasis classifier in papillary thyroid cancer. TCRdb reanalyzed the PCR reads via MiXCR. TCRdb's processing, not the study's, gives the V and J calls here. The table lists roughly 6,200 clones, approximately 33% of them singletons, with roughly a sixth in the top ten.

This receptor was obtained from a female donor with papillary thyroid cancer or a benign thyroid nodule (not recorded which). Some clones in this sample may be carry-over from other donors' samples. V is TRBV2 and J is TRBJ2-1; D is unclear. The sequenced sample consisted of adjacent normal tissue. The DNA of the CDR3 is TGTGCCAGCATCGGCTCATGGAACTACAATGAGCAGTTCTTC. Amino acids: CASIGSWNYNEQFF. Using reference TRBV2 and TRBJ2-1 for the parts outside the CDR3, the full variable domain is EPEVTQTPSHQVTQMGQEVILRCVPISNHLYFYWYRQILGQKVEFLVSFYNNEISEKSEIFDDQFSVERPDGSNFTLKIRSTKLEDSAMYFCASIGSWNYNEQFFGPGTRLTVL.